The 31 T cell receptor beta chains reported below all come from one sample, sequenced in a study of human T cells and chemical hapten exposure. TCRdb re-derived calls from the RACE reads in MiXCR, one entry per CDR3 protein. The sample holds about 380,000 distinct CDR3 sequences, roughly 5.3% seen once. Sample time point: pre-sensitization, week 0. Sample treatment: therapeutic diphenylcyclopropenone sensitization with weekly scalp DPC. The starting material was whole blood, obtained in connection with sensitization to the hapten diphenylcyclopropenone (DPC). These receptors all come from a woman aged 45-59 years with alopecia areata. Some clones in this sample may be carry-over from other donors' samples.

This clonotype was seen a few times. This CDR3 reads CASSRGGQQSDGYTF. The CDR3 DNA reads TGTGCCAGCAGCCGAGGAGGTCAACAGTCTGATGGCTACACCTTC. J is TRBJ1-2 and V is TRBV7-8; the D is unclear. CDR3 length: 15 residues. V dropped 5 bases and J dropped 6 bases, with 19 bases sitting between them. CDR1 SGHVS and CDR2 FQNEAQ come from the germline V gene.

The table lists this clonotype with many counts. V gene TRBV12-3 or TRBV12-4 combines with J gene TRBJ2-2; 9 bases map to TRBD1. J gave up 1 base and V 6 bases, and 6 bases lay outside the gene matches. The CDR3 loop spans 16 amino acids. The CDR3 loop reads CASRHRGQGNTGELFF. The CDR3 DNA follows: TGTGCCAGCAGACACAGGGGGCAGGGGAACACCGGGGAGCTGTTTTTT.

This clonotype has ten or more counts. This rearrangement joins TRBV28 to TRBJ1-5, with a weak D call TRBD1 (5 bases). This CDR3 has 15 amino acids. Trimming removed 7 bases from V and 0 bases from J, with 13 bases in between. The germline V gene has CDR1 MDHEN and CDR2 SYDVKM. This chain's CDR3 is CASTPVGGSNQPQHF. CDR3 nucleotide sequence: TGTGCCAGCACTCCTGTTGGGGGTAGCAATCAGCCCCAGCATTTT.

In the case of this clonotype: This sequence may be a read error, since a much larger clone differs from it by one base. The chain links TRBV12-3 or TRBV12-4 to TRBJ2-2; the match to TRBD1 covers 9 bases. The CDR3 loop spans 16 amino acids. The CDR3 here is CASSSDRGLPTGVLFF. For the CDR3, the DNA is TGTGCCAGCAGTTCGGACAGGGGACTCCCCACCGGGGTGCTGTTTTTT.

The chain uses TRBV20-1 and TRBJ2-3; 14 bases are a match to TRBD2. The V and J ends lost 4 bases and 7 bases, in that order; junction bases with no gene match: 4. The CDR3 is 14 residues long. CDR1 is DFQATT, CDR2 SNEGSKA, per germline (reference sequence). This chain's CDR3 is CSATGLAGVYTQYF. As DNA, the CDR3 is TGCAGTGCTACGGGACTAGCGGGAGTTTATACGCAGTATTTT.

This clonotype appeared many times. V and J are TRBV20-1 and TRBJ2-1; 14 bases align to TRBD2. The CDR3 loop spans 15 amino acids. With 5 bases clipped from V and 7 bases from J, the junction kept 7 bases outside the gene matches. CDR1 is DFQATT and CDR2 is SNEGSKA in the germline V gene (reference sequence). The chain's CDR3 is CSASGLAGVENEQFF. The DNA for the CDR3 is TGCAGTGCTTCGGGACTAGCGGGAGTGGAAAATGAGCAGTTCTTC.

This clonotype was recorded a few times. V and J are TRBV7-9 and TRBJ1-6; D gene ambiguous. Germline CDR1 and CDR2: SEHNR and FQNEAQ (reference sequence). This CDR3 has 15 amino acids. V shed 7 bases and J shed 6 bases, with 16 bases lying between them. The CDR3 bases are TGTGCCAGCACCACCGTCAGTCTTTCTAATTCACCCCTCCACTTT. This codes for CASTTVSLSNSPLHF.

This clonotype was observed at least ten times. The genes are TRBV3-1 and TRBJ2-7; D unclear. Germline V gene sequence: CDR1 LGHDT, CDR2 YNNKEL (reference sequence). This CDR3 contains 17 residues. Deletions cut 2 bases from V and 2 bases from J, with 19 bases between. The CDR3 loop is CASSQPTGGTVTYEQYF. As DNA, the CDR3 is TGTGCCAGCAGCCAACCAACTGGCGGCACCGTTACCTACGAGCAGTACTTC.

This chain links TRBV12-3 or TRBV12-4 with TRBJ2-1; tentative D call: TRBD1 (7 bases). Trimming shortened V by 3 bases and J by 8 bases, and 17 bases separated the two germline ends. CDR3 size: 15 residues. The CDR3 DNA reads as TGTGCCAGCAGTTTGAGGGGGGCCGACAGGGATGAGCAGTTCTTC. Translation: CASSLRGADRDEQFF.

Only a few counts were recorded for this clonotype. The chain combines TRBV6-6 with TRBJ1-1, with 8 positions matching TRBD1. Germline assignment: CDR1 MNHNY and CDR2 SVGAGI (reference sequence). J gave up 4 bases and V 6 bases, and 10 bases lay outside the gene matches. The CDR3 totals 15 residues. The CDR3 reads CASSHRQGPATEAFF. The CDR3 DNA follows: TGTGCCAGCAGCCATAGACAGGGGCCGGCCACTGAAGCTTTCTTT.

In its sample, this clonotype was seen many times. The J gene is TRBJ2-3, the V gene TRBV6-1; D unclear. V gave up 3 bases and J gave up 2 bases, with 6 bases separating them. Germline assignment: CDR1 MNHNS and CDR2 SASEGT. The CDR3 contains 13 residues. The CDR3 DNA follows: TGTGCCAGCAGTGAGCCCTTCACAGATACGCAGTATTTT. This sequence encodes CASSEPFTDTQYF.

The V and J genes are TRBV4-2 and TRBJ1-1; D may be TRBD1 (5 bases). Germline V lookup: CDR1 LGHNA, CDR2 YNFKEQ. The CDR3 has 15 residues. V was shortened by 0 bases and J by 4 bases, with 12 bases between the two germline ends. CDR3: CASSQETRATTEAFF. As DNA, the CDR3 is TGTGCCAGCAGCCAAGAGACCAGGGCGACCACTGAAGCTTTCTTT.

J is TRBJ1-5 and V is TRBV20-1; D might be TRBD1 (6 bases). Germline-derived CDR1 and CDR2 are DFQATT and SNEGSKA (reference sequence). The CDR3 runs 17 residues. The V gene lost 6 bases and the J gene lost 2 bases, with 23 bases spanning the gap. The CDR3 bases are TGCAGTGCCACCCGGGGTGGCGGGGGCTCCCGCAATCAGCCCCAGCATTTT. This sequence encodes CSATRGGGGSRNQPQHF.

This clonotype has a handful of counts. J is TRBJ2-5 and V is TRBV6-5, with a possible D match to TRBD1 (5 bases). Germline V gene lookup returns CDR1 MNHEY and CDR2 SVGAGI. Trimming removed 0 bases from V and 3 bases from J, with 14 bases in between. The CDR3 loop spans 16 amino acids. The CDR3 sequence is CASSYSPPTGEETQYF. CDR3 nucleotide sequence: TGTGCCAGCAGTTACTCCCCACCTACAGGTGAAGAGACCCAGTACTTC.

This clonotype showed up many times. The V call is TRBV28, the J call TRBJ2-3, with D possibly matching TRBD2 (5 bases). CDR1 is MDHEN, CDR2 SYDVKM, per germline. V lost 4 bases and J 8 bases, leaving 25 bases between the germline ends. The CDR3 sequence is 17 residues long. The CDR3 sequence is CASSSNPLRDALSTQYF. For the CDR3, the DNA is TGTGCCAGCAGTTCTAACCCTTTGAGGGATGCTTTGAGTACGCAGTATTTT.

This clonotype has only a few counts. The chain employs TRBV7-9 and TRBJ1-2; TRBD1 aligns across 8 bases. The CDR3 contains 17 residues. In germline, CDR1 is SEHNR, CDR2 FQNEAQ (reference sequence). Trimming at V came to 5 bases and at J to 2 bases, leaving 13 bases not matched to a gene. This CDR3 reads CASSPPLDRGWNYGYTF. CDR3 bases: TGTGCCAGCAGCCCTCCCTTAGACAGGGGTTGGAACTATGGCTACACCTTC.

This clonotype was seen many times. The rearrangement uses TRBV20-1 and TRBJ2-7; D may be TRBD1 (5 bases). The V end was cut by 1 base, the J end by 4 bases, with 17 bases between. The CDR3 totals 15 residues. Per germline, CDR1 DFQATT and CDR2 SNEGSKA (reference sequence). CDR3 region: CSARADILSGYEQYF. The CDR3 nucleotides read TGCAGTGCTAGAGCGGACATTCTGTCCGGGTACGAGCAGTACTTC.

This clonotype was recorded many times. The CDR3 DNA reads TGTGCCAGCAGCCCACTACCACGCGAGCAGTACTTC. As protein: CASSPLPREQYF. The chain recombines TRBV7-9 with TRBJ2-7; no reliable D call. The CDR3 totals 12 residues. V lost 5 bases to trimming and J lost 6 bases, with 11 bases between them. The germline V gene encodes CDR1 SEHNR and CDR2 FQNEAQ (reference sequence). Combining the CDR3 with reference TRBV7-9 and TRBJ2-7 gives the whole variable domain DTGVSQNPRHKITKRGQNVTFRCDPISEHNRLYWYRQTLGQGPEFLTYFQNEAQLEKSRLLSDRFSAERPKGSFSTLEIQRTEQGDSAMYLCASSPLPREQYFGPGTRLTVT.

This sequence joins TRBV7-8 and TRBJ2-2; D not certain. V lost 6 bases, J lost 2 bases, and 10 bases lay in between. Germline CDR1 is SGHVS and CDR2 is FQNEAQ. The CDR3 is made up of 14 amino acids. The CDR3 loop reads CASRRLTNTGELFF. CDR3 nucleotides: TGTGCCAGCAGGAGGCTGACTAACACCGGGGAGCTGTTTTTT.

This clonotype was seen ten or more times. This chain joins TRBV7-9 and TRBJ1-1; perhaps TRBD1 as D (6 bases). Germline lookup yields CDR1 SEHNR and CDR2 FQNEAQ (reference sequence). The CDR3 is made up of 15 amino acids. V shed 4 bases and J shed 0 bases, with 12 bases lying between them. CDR3 in amino acids: CASSSPTGLNTEAFF. DNA of the CDR3: TGTGCCAGCAGCTCCCCGACAGGCCTGAACACTGAAGCTTTCTTT.

This sequence joins TRBV24-1 and TRBJ2-2; TRBD1 matches at 8 bases. Germline V CDR1 and CDR2: KGHDR, SFDVKD. J lost 6 bases, V lost 4 bases, and 3 bases had no gene match. The CDR3 sequence is 14 residues long. The DNA for the CDR3 is TGTGCCACCAGTGAGTCGACAGGGGCCGGGGAGCTGTTTTTT. It specifies CATSESTGAGELFF.

The V and J genes are TRBV7-2 and TRBJ2-1, with TRBD1 as a possible D gene (6 bases). V was pared by 5 bases and J by 4 bases, with 15 bases between. The CDR3 spans 15 residues. Germline CDR1 and CDR2: SGHTA and FQGNSA. CDR3 DNA sequence: TGTGCCAGCAGCCGTCAGGGGTTTTTATACAATGAGCAGTTCTTC. It specifies CASSRQGFLYNEQFF.

This clonotype was counted a few times. The rearrangement joins TRBV5-4 to TRBJ2-1; D is unclear. This CDR3 has 11 residues. V lost 4 bases and J 10 bases, leaving 9 bases between the germline ends. Germline loops: CDR1 SGHNT, CDR2 YYREEE (reference sequence). The CDR3: CASSREGEQFF. DNA for the CDR3: TGTGCCAGCAGCCGTGAAGGGGAGCAGTTCTTC.

At least ten counts were recorded for this clonotype. V usage is TRBV6-5 and J usage is TRBJ1-2, with TRBD1 matching 9 bases. This CDR3 is 17 amino acids long. V lost 6 bases, J lost 4 bases, and 15 bases stayed unmatched. CDR1 is MNHEY, CDR2 SVGAGI, per germline. For the CDR3, the DNA is TGTGCCAGCAGCGAGCACAGGGGGCCACAGGCCTCCTATGGCTACACCTTC. The encoded protein is CASSEHRGPQASYGYTF.

The rearrangement links TRBV7-2 to TRBJ1-3, with D maybe TRBD1 (6 bases). The CDR3 loop spans 15 amino acids. CDR1 and CDR2 from the germline V gene are SGHTA and FQGNSA. Trimming took 3 bases from V and 2 from J, leaving 11 bases between them. CDR3 DNA: TGTGCCAGCAGCTTCGGGACAAGCGCTGGAAACACCATATATTTT. The encoded protein is CASSFGTSAGNTIYF.

This clonotype was recorded a few times. V usage is TRBV4-1 and J usage is TRBJ1-2; a possible D gene is TRBD1 (5 bases). The length of the CDR3 is 15 residues. Germline CDR1 and CDR2: MGHRA and YSYEKL. V dropped 1 base and J dropped 3 bases, with 12 bases sitting between them. As DNA, the CDR3 is TGCGCCAGCAGCCAAGCCGGCAGGGAAGACTATGGCTACACCTTC. It codes for CASSQAGREDYGYTF.

The chain recombines TRBV6-5 with TRBJ1-2; D is undetermined. Trimming shortened V by 6 bases and J by 4 bases, and 18 bases separated the two germline ends. In germline, CDR1 is MNHEY, CDR2 SVGAGI. The CDR3 is 15 residues long. CDR3 DNA: TGTGCCAGCAGCAAACGAGTAGGCGGCGGCTATGGCTACACCTTC. Its protein is CASSKRVGGGYGYTF.

This clonotype was recorded many times. V is TRBV28 and J is TRBJ2-1; D unclear. CDR3 length: 15 residues. Trimming removed 5 bases from V and 2 bases from J, with 13 bases in between. CDR1 MDHEN and CDR2 SYDVKM come from the germline V gene. For the CDR3, the DNA is TGTGCCAGCAGTCCACCCATAAGGGCCTACAATGAGCAGTTCTTC. Translation gives CASSPPIRAYNEQFF.

This clonotype has ten or more counts. Written as DNA, the CDR3 is TGCAGTGCTAGGAGCCAGTTCACCTACGAGCAGTACTTC. It yields the protein CSARSQFTYEQYF. The V call is TRBV20-1, the J call TRBJ2-7; D call uncertain. V dropped 3 bases and J dropped 2 bases, with 11 bases sitting between them. Per the germline V gene, CDR1 is DFQATT and CDR2 is SNEGSKA (reference sequence). The length of the CDR3 is 13 residues.

This clonotype has at least ten counts. The V and J genes are TRBV2 and TRBJ2-3, with D perhaps matching TRBD2 (6 bases). Germline V gene data show CDR1 as SNHLY and CDR2 as FYNNEI. V shed 6 bases and J shed 0 bases, with 10 bases lying between them. The CDR3 is 14 residues long. The DNA for the CDR3 is TGTGCCAGCAGGTTAGCGGAGAGCACAGATACGCAGTATTTT. This gives the protein CASRLAESTDTQYF.

In this sample, this clonotype turned up a few times. The chain has TRBV7-2 and TRBJ2-7; D perhaps matches TRBD1 (6 bases). The CDR3 totals 14 residues. Per the germline V gene, CDR1 is SGHTA and CDR2 is FQGNSA. Deletions cut 6 bases from V and 2 bases from J, with 14 bases between. CDR3 nucleotide sequence: TGTGCCAGCAGTACCGGGACATCCCCCTACGAGCAGTACTTC. It is translated as CASSTGTSPYEQYF.